This TCR beta chain emerged from a study of PD-1 and CTLA-4 blockade in melanoma (dated by TCRdb to the early 2020s). Study-wide context: The study compared how PD-1 blockade and CTLA-4 blockade affected the melanoma-reactive CD8 T cell response in patients with melanoma.

According to the germline V gene, CDR1 reads SNHLY and CDR2 reads FYNNEI. Taken from cysteine to phenylalanine, the CDR3 has 14 residues. This entry keeps only the CDR3 DNA: 42 bases, framed from base 1. V is cut by 1 base and J by 4 bases, and the space between the germline ends is 7 bases. Comment on this clone: Its binding antigen is unknown. No much larger clone is present one base from it, and per-base qualities are unavailable.

Preparation of the library involved the immunoSEQ multiplex PCR assay. TCRdb obtained this table from immuneACCESS and retained in-frame rearrangements with V and J assigned. These tables miss some clones; where compared with another copy, unresolved V genes account for less than half of the shortfall, and the remainder is unexplained. The sample table records tens of thousands of clones; under 95% of these occur just once. Roughly 9% of the sample rests with the top ten. This TCR was sampled from a human donor with melanoma. Sequencing was performed on CD8+ T cells from peripheral blood, taken from a patient given anti-PD-1 treatment. This sequence uses TRBV2 and TRBJ1-4, with a weak D call of TRBD1 (5 bases match). At the DNA level, the sequence is TGTGCCAGCAGTGAAGACAGGTATAATGAAAAACTGTTTTTT. Its translation reads: CASSEDRYNEKLFF. Extended through the reference TRBV2 and TRBJ1-4 proteins, this CDR3 yields the full variable domain: EPEVTQTPSHQVTQMGQEVILRCVPISNHLYFYWYRQILGQKVEFLVSFYNNEISEKSEIFDDQFSVERPDGSNFTLKIRSTKLEDSAMYFCASSEDRYNEKLFFGSGTQLSVL.